The clone carrying this TCR beta chain was found many times. Its antigen is not identified. Four subsets defined by CD45RA and CD27 were sorted after CD3, CD4, CD8 and live/dead staining. An equimolar mix of two oligonucleotides served as the beta constant-region primer for TRBC1 and TRBC2. The ligated cDNA underwent four PCR rounds using SP2 and nested alpha and beta constant-region primers. TCRdb analysed the UMI-ligation and nested PCR reads with MiXCR anew, one entry per CDR3 protein. The repertoire consists of more than 95,000 distinct CDR3 sequences, with about 14% occurring once and the leading ten covering around 2.8%. These data come from a study of naive and memory T cell subsets. Study observations and caveats: Over 85% of naive TCR sequences appeared only once, unlike memory subsets. Especially in CD8 cells, naive repertoires contained a few larger clonotypes, possibly CD45RA-re-expressing memory cells.

Trimming shortened V by 6 bases and J by 3 bases, and 12 bases separated the two germline ends. The length of the CDR3 is 14 residues. The germline V gene encodes CDR1 MNHEY and CDR2 SVGEGT. V is TRBV6-2 or TRBV6-3 and J is TRBJ1-5; TRBD1 might be the D (5 bases). Sequencing was carried out using naive CD8+ T cells from blood. The sequence was obtained from a human donor in good health. The CDR3 spells CASSQPGHNQPQHF. The CDR3 DNA follows: TGTGCCAGCAGCCAGCCAGGGCACAATCAGCCCCAGCATTTT.